These 18 T cell receptor beta chains share one sample of origin, sequenced in a study of cytomegalovirus exposure and HLA in healthy donors. This PCR relied on a set of 60 Vbeta primers and 13 Jbeta primers. Clones were sequenced by immunoSEQ multiplex PCR, and TCRdb holds only the in-frame ones, with some missing. The sample has 75,000 to 100,000 clones, 6% to 9% seen once; the top ten hold about 2%. Source material: PBMCs. The receptors originated from a man between 50 and 59 years old in good health and CMV-seronegative.

Only a few counts were recorded for this clone. The CDR3 sequence is CATTRGGSSYNEQFF. The CDR3 nucleotides are TGTGCCACCACCCGCGGGGGAAGCTCCTACAATGAGCAGTTCTTC. The chain recombines TRBV19 with TRBJ2-1, with 7 positions matching TRBD2. The germline V gene has CDR1 LNHDA and CDR2 SQIVND (reference sequence). This CDR3 spans 15 amino acids. The J segment lost 0 bases and the V segment lost 10 bases, leaving 9 bases of the junction unmatched.

The chain links TRBV7-9 to TRBJ1-1; D not resolved. The CDR3 runs 11 residues. V shed 5 bases and J shed 11 bases, with 12 bases lying between them. Germline CDR1 is SEHNR and CDR2 is FQNEAQ (reference sequence). CDR3 coding DNA: TGTGCCAGCAGCCTAGGCTGGCCTGCTTTCTTT. It encodes CASSLGWPAFF.

The table lists this clone with a few counts. The V call is TRBV5-1, the J call TRBJ2-5, with 16 bases aligning to TRBD2. This CDR3 has 18 residues. Germline V gene sequence: CDR1 SGHRS, CDR2 YFSETQ. V was pared by 5 bases and J by 4 bases, with 11 bases of the junction left unmatched. This chain's CDR3 is CASSSQGTSGRARETQYF. The DNA for the CDR3 is TGCGCCAGCAGTTCCCAGGGGACTAGCGGGAGGGCCAGAGAGACCCAGTACTTC.

This chain joins TRBV5-6 and TRBJ2-7, with D uncertain. The germline CDR1 and CDR2 sequences are SGHDT and YYEEEE. The CDR3 totals 19 residues. V was cut by 3 bases and J by 5 bases, with 30 bases left in between. This CDR3 reads CASSWRRNLRKSGGDEQYF. CDR3 nucleotide sequence: TGTGCCAGCAGCTGGCGGCGGAACCTTAGAAAGTCGGGTGGAGACGAGCAGTACTTC.

This clone has a handful of counts. The chain is built from TRBV19 and TRBJ2-2; D is possibly TRBD1 (5 bases). Germline CDR1 is LNHDA and CDR2 is SQIVND (reference sequence). The length of the CDR3 is 15 residues. V dropped 3 bases and J dropped 1 base, with 9 bases sitting between them. The CDR3 sequence is CASSILQGNTGELFF. CDR3 bases: TGTGCCAGTAGTATCCTCCAGGGGAACACCGGGGAGCTGTTTTTT. The variable domain in full, with the rest retrieved from reference TRBV19 and TRBJ2-2, is DGGITQSPKYLFRKEGQNVTLSCEQNLNHDAMYWYRQDPGQGLRLIYYSQIVNDFQKGDIAEGYSVSREKKESFPLTVTSAQKNPTAFYLCASSILQGNTGELFFGEGSRLTVL.

This clone was detected a few times. This chain links TRBV6-1 with TRBJ1-5, with D possibly being TRBD1 (6 bases). CDR3 size: 13 residues. The V end lost 8 bases, the J end lost 4 bases, and 12 bases lay between the germline ends. Germline CDR1 and CDR2: MNHNS and SASEGT. The CDR3 loop is CASRDIFNQPQHF. In DNA, the CDR3 is TGTGCCAGCCGGGACATATTTAATCAGCCCCAGCATTTT.

This clone appeared a few times. The chain joins TRBV5-1 to TRBJ2-5, with 11 bases fitting TRBD1. The CDR3 extends over 16 amino acids. Germline V lookup: CDR1 SGHRS, CDR2 YFSETQ. The J segment lost 3 bases and the V segment lost 1 base, leaving 5 bases of the junction unmatched. The DNA for the CDR3 is TGCGCCAGCAGCTTGTTCCCGGGACAGGGGGAAGAGACCCAGTACTTC. This sequence encodes CASSLFPGQGEETQYF.

The chain carries TRBV30 and TRBJ2-7; 9 bases match TRBD1. V trimming: 0 bases; J trimming: 6 bases; junction bases outside the gene matches: 0. The CDR3 totals 12 residues. Looked up from germline, CDR1 is GTSNPN and CDR2 is SVGIG (reference sequence). CDR3 bases: TGTGCCTGGAGTGTACAGGGGGCCGAGCAGTACTTC. Translation gives CAWSVQGAEQYF.

The J gene is TRBJ2-2, the V gene TRBV29-1, with 7 bases aligning to TRBD2. CDR3 length equals 12 residues. CDR1 and CDR2 (germline): SQVTM, ANQGSEA. This CDR3 reads CGSGGNTGELFF. The CDR3 region has the DNA TGCGGATCGGGGGGGAACACCGGGGAGCTGTTTTTT.

This clone has a handful of counts. This chain connects TRBV5-1 to TRBJ1-5; D is possibly TRBD1 (6 bases). Between the trimmed V and J ends, which lost 0 bases and 5 bases, there was a span of 15 bases. CDR1 is SGHRS and CDR2 is YFSETQ in the germline V gene. The CDR3 runs to 16 residues. DNA of the CDR3: TGCGCCAGCAGCTTGGAACCAGGGGTACGGGATCAGCCCCAGCATTTT. Translated: CASSLEPGVRDQPQHF.

This clone showed up just a few times. The rearrangement uses TRBV9 and TRBJ1-3, with D perhaps matching TRBD1 (6 bases). CDR1 and CDR2 from the germline V gene are SGDLS and YYNGEE. V was cut by 0 bases and J by 0 bases, with 10 bases left in between. This CDR3 has 16 residues. The CDR3 here is CASSVGQGPSGNTIYF. CDR3 sequence (DNA): TGTGCCAGCAGCGTAGGGCAGGGGCCCTCTGGAAACACCATATATTTT.

This sequence joins TRBV15 and TRBJ2-7, with 7 bases identical to TRBD1. The V gene's germline CDR1 is LNHNV and CDR2 YYDKDF (reference sequence). This CDR3 is built from 15 residues. V lost 3 bases to trimming and J lost 3 bases; unmatched junction nucleotides: 8. CDR3 nucleotide sequence: TGTGCCACCAGCAGCGCTATACAGGGGAGCTACGAGCAGTACTTC. It translates to CATSSAIQGSYEQYF.

In this sample, this clone turned up many times. J is TRBJ1-4 and V is TRBV5-1, with a weak D call TRBD1 (5 bases). Per germline, CDR1 SGHRS and CDR2 YFSETQ. This CDR3 comprises 16 residues. V shed 0 bases and J shed 4 bases, with 13 bases lying between them. The CDR3 region has the DNA TGCGCCAGCAGCTTGGGAGAGACAGCCATTAATGAAAAACTGTTTTTT. It codes for CASSLGETAINEKLFF.

The chain carries TRBV2 and TRBJ2-1, with 7 bases fitting TRBD1. Germline assignment: CDR1 SNHLY and CDR2 FYNNEI. The CDR3 is made up of 16 amino acids. The V and J ends lost 1 base and 9 bases, in that order; junction bases with no gene match: 12. CDR3 residues: CASSEVGTRGGFEQFF. CDR3 DNA sequence: TGTGCCAGCAGTGAAGTTGGGACCCGAGGGGGCTTTGAGCAGTTCTTC.

The chain is built from TRBV28 and TRBJ2-7; 11 nucleotides match TRBD2. In germline, CDR1 is MDHEN, CDR2 SYDVKM. The CDR3 contains 17 residues. V lost 7 bases to trimming and J lost 6 bases; unmatched junction nucleotides: 17. The CDR3 nucleotides read TGTGCCAGCACCCCCGGGACTAGCGGACATTATCGCCTCGAGCAGTACTTC. Translating it yields CASTPGTSGHYRLEQYF. The entire variable domain, with the rest obtained from reference TRBV28 and TRBJ2-7, is as follows: DVKVTQSSRYLVKRTGEKVFLECVQDMDHENMFWYRQDPGLGLRLIYFSYDVKMKEKGDIPEGYSVSREKKERFSLILESASTNQTSMYLCASTPGTSGHYRLEQYFGPGTRLTVT.

This chain joins TRBV28 and TRBJ2-5, with TRBD1 identical over 9 bases. Looked up from germline, CDR1 is MDHEN and CDR2 is SYDVKM. The CDR3 covers 15 residues. J was trimmed by 4 bases and V by 6 bases; bases with no gene match: 9. Here the CDR3 reads CASSPTGGLVETQYF. CDR3 nucleotide sequence: TGTGCCAGCAGCCCCACAGGGGGCCTAGTAGAGACCCAGTACTTC.

Concerning this clone: In this CDR3 the conserved last residue, phenylalanine or tryptophan, is missing, so a read error is likely. The rearrangement links TRBV27 to TRBJ1-1; no clear D. The CDR3 has 13 amino acids. Germline V gene lookup returns CDR1 MNHEY and CDR2 SMNVEV (reference sequence). The V end was cut by 3 bases, the J end by 6 bases, with 11 bases between. The CDR3 sequence is CASSFSLAAEAFL. The CDR3 region has the DNA TGTGCCAGCAGTTTTAGTTTAGCAGCTGAAGCTTTCCTT.

The CDR3 DNA is TGTGCCAGCAGTTGGGGGACTAGCGGGACAGATGAGCAGTTCTTC. This gives the protein CASSWGTSGTDEQFF. The chain links TRBV28 to TRBJ2-1; 13 bases line up with TRBD2. V dropped 4 bases and J dropped 8; count of bases not matched to a gene: 5. The CDR3 has 15 amino acids. CDR1 and CDR2 from the germline V gene are MDHEN and SYDVKM.